The text below deals with one T cell receptor (beta chain). No antigen is known for it. Unique molecular identifiers were present on the cDNA, which also gained a universal primer site by template switching. MiXCR, applied by TCRdb to the 5' RACE reads, yields one record per CDR3 protein. Of hundreds of thousands of distinct CDR3 sequences in the sample, approximately 20% were seen once. The V end was cut by 4 bases, the J end by 2 bases, with 15 bases between. The length of the CDR3 is 15 residues. Germline CDR1 SGHTA, CDR2 FQGNSA. The data originate from a study of identical twins. Findings and limits, study-wide: Out-of-frame TCR alpha sharing observed in monozygotic twins exceeded model estimates. Beta clonotypes that were abundant in cord blood contained fewer insertions, a pattern absent from memory repertoires. A cross-sectional statistical analysis, not follow-up of the same donors, supported the conclusions.

The same data also contributed to another study, on yellow fever vaccine responses in identical twins.

Sequences were obtained from CD4+ T cells sorted from blood. The sequence was obtained from a woman between 18 and 30 years old in good health. The J gene is TRBJ2-7, the V gene TRBV7-2, with D possibly being TRBD2 (6 bases). The CDR3 DNA is TGTGCCAGCAGCTCCCCGGGTAGCGGAACCTACGAGCAGTACTTC. Translated, it gives CASSSPGSGTYEQYF.